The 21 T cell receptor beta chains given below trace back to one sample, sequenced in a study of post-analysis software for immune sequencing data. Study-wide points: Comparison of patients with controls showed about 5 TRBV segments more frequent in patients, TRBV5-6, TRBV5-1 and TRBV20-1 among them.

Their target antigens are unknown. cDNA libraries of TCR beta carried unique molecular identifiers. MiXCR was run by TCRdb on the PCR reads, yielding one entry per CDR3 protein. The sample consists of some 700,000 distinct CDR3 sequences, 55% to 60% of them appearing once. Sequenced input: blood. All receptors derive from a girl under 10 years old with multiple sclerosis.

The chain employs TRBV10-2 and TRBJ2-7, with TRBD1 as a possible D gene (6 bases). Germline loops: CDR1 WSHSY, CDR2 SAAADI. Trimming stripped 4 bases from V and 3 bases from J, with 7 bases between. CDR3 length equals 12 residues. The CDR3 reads CASSGDNYEQYF. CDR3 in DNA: TGCGCCAGCAGTGGGGACAACTACGAGCAGTACTTC.

The CDR3 region has the DNA TGTGCCAGCAGCTTCTTCCCCTACGAGCAGTACTTC. Its translation: CASSFFPYEQYF. The V call is TRBV7-2, the J call TRBJ2-7; D remains ambiguous. Germline V gene data show CDR1 as SGHTA and CDR2 as FQGNSA. V was shortened by 3 bases and J by 2 bases, with 5 bases between the two germline ends. The length of the CDR3 is 12 residues.

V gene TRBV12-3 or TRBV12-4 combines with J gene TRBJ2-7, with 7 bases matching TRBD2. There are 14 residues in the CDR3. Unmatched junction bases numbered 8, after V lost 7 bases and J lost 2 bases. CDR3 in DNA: TGTGCCAGCACTTTGGCGGGAGCCACCTACGAGCAGTACTTC. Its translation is CASTLAGATYEQYF.

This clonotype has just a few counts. For the CDR3, the DNA is TGTGCCAGCGGCTACAGCACCTACAATGAGCAGTTCTTC. This translates into CASGYSTYNEQFF. J is TRBJ2-1 and V is TRBV6-5, with D uncertain. Per germline, CDR1 MNHEY and CDR2 SVGAGI. The V end lost 8 bases, the J end lost 2 bases, and 10 bases lay between the germline ends. The CDR3 contains 13 residues.

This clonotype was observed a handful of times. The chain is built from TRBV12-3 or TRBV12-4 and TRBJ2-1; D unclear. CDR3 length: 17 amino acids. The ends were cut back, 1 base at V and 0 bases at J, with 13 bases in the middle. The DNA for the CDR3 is TGTGCCAGCAGTTTAGTGGGTCGGTACAGCTCCTACAATGAGCAGTTCTTC. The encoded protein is CASSLVGRYSSYNEQFF.

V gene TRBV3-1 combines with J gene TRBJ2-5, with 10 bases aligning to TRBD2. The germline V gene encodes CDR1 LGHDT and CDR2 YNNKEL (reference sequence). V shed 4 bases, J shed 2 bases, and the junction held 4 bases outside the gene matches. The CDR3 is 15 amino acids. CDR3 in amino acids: CASSRTSGPQETQYF. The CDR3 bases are TGTGCCAGCAGCCGGACTAGCGGTCCACAAGAGACCCAGTACTTC.

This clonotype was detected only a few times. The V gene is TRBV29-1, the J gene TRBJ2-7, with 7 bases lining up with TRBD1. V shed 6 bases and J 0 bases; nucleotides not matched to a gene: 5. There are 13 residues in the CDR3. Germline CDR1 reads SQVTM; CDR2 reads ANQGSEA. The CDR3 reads CSVARTGSYEQYF. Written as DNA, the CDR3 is TGCAGCGTCGCCCGGACAGGCTCCTACGAGCAGTACTTC.

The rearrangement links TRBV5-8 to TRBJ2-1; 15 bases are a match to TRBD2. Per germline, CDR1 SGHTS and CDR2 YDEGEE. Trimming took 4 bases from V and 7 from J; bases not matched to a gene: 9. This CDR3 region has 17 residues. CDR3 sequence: CASSRRSGTSGRNEQFF. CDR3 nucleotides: TGTGCCAGCAGCCGAAGATCCGGGACTAGCGGGAGGAATGAGCAGTTCTTC.

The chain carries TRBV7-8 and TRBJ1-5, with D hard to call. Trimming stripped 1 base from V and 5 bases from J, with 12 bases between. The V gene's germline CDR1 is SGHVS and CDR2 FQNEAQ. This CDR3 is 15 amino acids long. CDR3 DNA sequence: TGTGCCAGCAGCTTAGGGACGGCTTGGGATCAGCCCCAGCATTTT. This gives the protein CASSLGTAWDQPQHF.

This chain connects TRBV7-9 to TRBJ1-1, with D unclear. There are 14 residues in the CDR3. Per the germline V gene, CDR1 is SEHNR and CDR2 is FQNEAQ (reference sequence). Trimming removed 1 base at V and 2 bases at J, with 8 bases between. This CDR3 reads CASSLGMDNTEAFF. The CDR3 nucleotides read TGTGCCAGCAGCTTAGGGATGGATAACACTGAAGCTTTCTTT.

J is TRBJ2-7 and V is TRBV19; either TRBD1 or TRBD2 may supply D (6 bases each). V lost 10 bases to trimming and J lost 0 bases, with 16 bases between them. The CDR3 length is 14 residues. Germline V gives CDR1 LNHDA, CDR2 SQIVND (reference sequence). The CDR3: CATRVGGSSYEQYF. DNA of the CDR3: TGTGCCACTCGAGTGGGGGGCAGCTCCTACGAGCAGTACTTC.

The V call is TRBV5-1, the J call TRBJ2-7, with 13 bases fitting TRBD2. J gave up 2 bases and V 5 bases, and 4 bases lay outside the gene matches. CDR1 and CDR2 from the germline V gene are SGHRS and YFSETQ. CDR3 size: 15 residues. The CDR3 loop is CASRSGLAGPYEQYF. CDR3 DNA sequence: TGCGCCAGCAGGTCGGGACTAGCGGGACCCTACGAGCAGTACTTC.

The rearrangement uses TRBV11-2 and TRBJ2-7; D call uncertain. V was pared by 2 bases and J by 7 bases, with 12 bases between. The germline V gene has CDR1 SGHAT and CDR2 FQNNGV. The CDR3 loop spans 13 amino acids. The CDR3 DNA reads TGTGCCAGCAGCTTAATAGATGGGGTTGAGCAGTACTTC. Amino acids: CASSLIDGVEQYF.

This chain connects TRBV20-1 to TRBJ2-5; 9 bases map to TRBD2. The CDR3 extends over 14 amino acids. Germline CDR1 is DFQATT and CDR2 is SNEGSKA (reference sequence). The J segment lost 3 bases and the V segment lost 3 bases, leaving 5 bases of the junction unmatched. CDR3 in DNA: TGCAGTGCTAGGGCGGGGGGGCCTAAAGAGACCCAGTACTTC. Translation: CSARAGGPKETQYF.

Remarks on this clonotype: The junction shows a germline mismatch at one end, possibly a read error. The CDR3 DNA reads as TGTGCCTGCAGCTTAGTTCCAGGGACGGTATCGGGCTACACCTTC. Protein product: CACSLVPGTVSGYTF. V is TRBV7-6 and J is TRBJ1-2, with a weak D call TRBD1 (5 bases). Germline lookup yields CDR1 SGHVS and CDR2 FNYEAQ. This CDR3 is 15 amino acids long.

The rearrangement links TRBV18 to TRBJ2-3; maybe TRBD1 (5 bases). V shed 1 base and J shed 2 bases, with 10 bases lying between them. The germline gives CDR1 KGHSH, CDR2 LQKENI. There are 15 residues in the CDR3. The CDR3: CASSPQGATTDTQYF. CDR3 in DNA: TGTGCCAGCTCACCACAAGGGGCTACCACAGATACGCAGTATTTT.

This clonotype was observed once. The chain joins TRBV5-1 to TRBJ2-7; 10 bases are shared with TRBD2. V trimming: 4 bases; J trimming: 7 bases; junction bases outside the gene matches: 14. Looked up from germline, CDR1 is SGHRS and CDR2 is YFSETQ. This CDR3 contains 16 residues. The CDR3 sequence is CASSPGDIAGGGEQYF. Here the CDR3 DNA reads TGCGCCAGCAGCCCGGGAGATATAGCGGGAGGAGGGGAGCAGTACTTC.

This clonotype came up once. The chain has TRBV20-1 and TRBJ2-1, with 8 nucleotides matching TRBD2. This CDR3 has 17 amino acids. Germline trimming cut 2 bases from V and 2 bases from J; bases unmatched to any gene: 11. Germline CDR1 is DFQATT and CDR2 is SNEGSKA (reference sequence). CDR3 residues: CSARSGGGHIAYNEQFF. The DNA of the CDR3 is TGCAGTGCTAGATCCGGGGGGGGGCACATCGCCTACAATGAGCAGTTCTTC.

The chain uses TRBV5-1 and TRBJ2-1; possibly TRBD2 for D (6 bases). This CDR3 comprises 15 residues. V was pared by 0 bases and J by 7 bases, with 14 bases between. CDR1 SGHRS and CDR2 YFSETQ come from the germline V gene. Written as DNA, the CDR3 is TGCGCCAGCAGCTTGGTGGGGGAGGCCGATAATGAGCAGTTCTTC. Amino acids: CASSLVGEADNEQFF.

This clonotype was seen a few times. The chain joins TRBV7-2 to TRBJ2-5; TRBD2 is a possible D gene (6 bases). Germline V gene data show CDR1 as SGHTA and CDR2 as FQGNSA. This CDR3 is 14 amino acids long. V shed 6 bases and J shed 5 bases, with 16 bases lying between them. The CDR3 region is CASREGLLAETQYF. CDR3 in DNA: TGTGCCAGCAGGGAGGGACTTTTAGCGGAGACCCAGTACTTC.

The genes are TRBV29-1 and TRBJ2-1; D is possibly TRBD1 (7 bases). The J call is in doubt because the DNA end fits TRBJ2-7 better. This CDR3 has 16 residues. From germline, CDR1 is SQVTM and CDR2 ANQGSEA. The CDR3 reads CSVEERQGGSYNEQYF. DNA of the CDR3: TGCAGCGTTGAAGAGCGACAGGGAGGATCCTACAATGAGCAGTACTTC.